This is a list of T cell receptor beta chains from one sample in a study of pediatric ulcerative colitis. Here immunoSEQ multiplex PCR was the method, and the copy in TCRdb shows in-frame clones only, minus some. The sample shows tens of thousands of clones, around 80% of them seen only once. Sequenced material: blood. Source of these receptors: a boy under 18 with moderate ulcerative colitis. Both conserved end residues are part of each CDR3. D genes are given only for firm matches. Some rows mark clone size as missing; the rest say once, few, many or name a class of expanded clone.

v_call,d_call,clone_size,j_call,cdr3_nt,cdr3_aa
TRBV11-2,-,-,TRBJ2-1,TGTGCCACCGGGGGTTTTTCTGGGGGATCGGATGAGCAGTTCTTC,CATGGFSGGSDEQFF
TRBV6-5,-,-,TRBJ2-7,TGTGCCAGCAGTTACTACGGCGTAGGCGAGCAGTACTTC,CASSYYGVGEQYF
TRBV7-3,-,-,TRBJ2-1,TGTGCCAGCAGCTTAAGTCTGGGAAACAATGAGCAGTTCTTC,CASSLSLGNNEQFF
TRBV15,-,-,TRBJ1-4,TGTGCCACCAGCCACGGAGACAGTGGTAATGAAAAACTGTTTTTT,CATSHGDSGNEKLFF
TRBV18,-,-,TRBJ2-7,TGTGCCAGCTCGTCCGGGCCAGCTGACTCCTACGAGCAGTACTTC,CASSSGPADSYEQYF
TRBV27,-,-,TRBJ1-6,TGTGCCAGCAGTTGGTTGGACACGAATTCACCCCTCCACTTT,CASSWLDTNSPLHF
TRBV4-1,TRBD2,once,TRBJ2-3,TGCGCCAGCAGCCAAGAGGGACTAGTTCCCGAGGGTGATACGCAGTATTTT,CASSQEGLVPEGDTQYF
TRBV29-1,TRBD2,-,TRBJ2-5,TGCAGCGGGGAAGCGGGGGGGACGTGGACCCAGTACTTC,CSGEAGGTWTQYF
TRBV27,-,-,TRBJ2-2,TGTGCCAGCACAATATCTGTCGGGACCGGGGAGCTGTTTTTT,CASTISVGTGELFF
TRBV6-1,-,-,TRBJ1-4,TGTGCCAGCACCCCCAGGGGAAATAATGAAAAACTGTTTTTT,CASTPRGNNEKLFF
TRBV5-1,-,-,TRBJ1-1,TGCGCCAGCAGCCCCCGTGAGGGGAGGGACACTGAAGCTTTCTTT,CASSPREGRDTEAFF
TRBV7-8,-,-,TRBJ2-1,TGTGCCAGCAATATAGCGGAAAGCTCCTACAATGAGCAGTTCTTC,CASNIAESSYNEQFF
TRBV7-7,-,-,TRBJ2-3,TGTGCCAGCAGCTCCATCACAGATACGCAGTATTTT,CASSSITDTQYF
TRBV5-8,-,-,TRBJ2-7,TGTGCCAGCAGCTTGGGATATCACGAGCAGTACTTC,CASSLGYHEQYF
TRBV29-1,-,few,TRBJ2-3,TGCAGCGTACTCGGACGACGAATCGATACGCAGTATTTT,CSVLGRRIDTQYF
TRBV19,TRBD1,-,TRBJ1-2,TGTGCCACTAGGACAGGGGGCAGGATCTATGGCTACACCTTC,CATRTGGRIYGYTF
TRBV5-4,-,-,TRBJ1-6,TGTGCCAGCAGCTCCACCAGGGAGGACTCACCCCTCCACTTT,CASSSTREDSPLHF
TRBV5-6,-,-,TRBJ1-2,TGTGCCAGCAGCTTGTGGCAGTCCGGAGGCTACACCTTC,CASSLWQSGGYTF
TRBV9,-,-,TRBJ2-1,TGTGCCAGCAGCGCGGACACGTCGAACTACAATGAGCAGTTCTTC,CASSADTSNYNEQFF
TRBV7-3,-,-,TRBJ2-7,TGTGCCAGCTCCAGGACCAACGGCTACGAGCAGTACTTC,CASSRTNGYEQYF
TRBV13,-,-,TRBJ2-7,TGTGCCAGCAGCTTAGTGGCAGGGACATCGTTCCTCTACGAGCAGTACTTC,CASSLVAGTSFLYEQYF
TRBV5-1,-,-,TRBJ2-3,TGCGCCAGCAGCTACTACACAGGGATGTACGGTACGCAGTATTTT,CASSYYTGMYGTQYF
TRBV7-2,-,-,TRBJ1-4,TGTGCCAGCAGCACGGGGCCAACTAATGAAAAACTGTTTTTT,CASSTGPTNEKLFF
TRBV6-5,-,-,TRBJ2-7,TGTGCCAGCACCCCGGGGGGTGGGACAGTCTCCGAGCAGTACTTC,CASTPGGGTVSEQYF
TRBV11-3,TRBD2,-,TRBJ2-7,TGTGCCAGCAGCGAACGGGGGGGCTCCTACGAGCAGTACTTC,CASSERGGSYEQYF
TRBV5-1,-,-,TRBJ1-6,TGCGCCAGCAGCTTTGGGGGGAACTATAATTCACCCCTCCACTTT,CASSFGGNYNSPLHF
TRBV14,-,-,TRBJ1-1,TGTGCCAGCAGCCAAGATCATAGGTTGGGGCCCCAGGGCCGATTGAACACTGAAGCTTTCTTT,CASSQDHRLGPQGRLNTEAFF
TRBV6-6,-,-,TRBJ1-2,TGTGCCAGCACCAGACCAGAGGACTATGGCTACACCTTC,CASTRPEDYGYTF
TRBV25-1,-,few,TRBJ1-4,TGTGCCAGCAGTGGACCAGCAGGGTTCTCTAATGAAAAACTGTTTTTT,CASSGPAGFSNEKLFF
TRBV2,-,few,TRBJ1-5,TGTGCCAGCAGCGCAGAGATTCACAATCAGCCCCAGCATTTT,CASSAEIHNQPQHF
TRBV4-1,-,-,TRBJ1-2,TGCGCCAGCAGCCAAGTTAGCGCAGGGGCGGAGGGCTACACCTTC,CASSQVSAGAEGYTF
TRBV29-1,TRBD2,once,TRBJ2-2,TGCAGCGTTGCGGGGGGTCCCAACACCGGGGAGCTGTTTTTT,CSVAGGPNTGELFF
TRBV4-1,-,-,TRBJ1-5,TGCGCCAGCAGCCAAGATCTAATTTTTCGGGGGGGCAATCAGCCCCAGCATTTT,CASSQDLIFRGGNQPQHF
TRBV11-2,TRBD1,-,TRBJ1-6,TGTGCCAGCAGCTCCGGACAGGGGGGAAATTCACCCCTCCACTTT,CASSSGQGGNSPLHF
TRBV2,TRBD1,-,TRBJ1-4,TGTGCCAGCAGGCCGACGGGGACAGGGCTGGGTGAAAAACTGTTTTTT,CASRPTGTGLGEKLFF
TRBV19,-,-,TRBJ2-7,TGTGCCAGTAGTATCTCTGGGGCCTACGAGCAGTACTTC,CASSISGAYEQYF
TRBV6-1,-,-,TRBJ1-3,TGTGCCAGCAGTGAAGGACCCGGGGGGGCCCGCTCTGGAAACACCATATATTTT,CASSEGPGGARSGNTIYF
TRBV19,TRBD2,once,TRBJ2-5,TGTGCCAGTACCAGAGCGGGGCAGGGTCAAGAGACCCAGTACTTC,CASTRAGQGQETQYF
TRBV6-1,-,-,TRBJ1-3,TGTGCCAGCAGCGAGGGGGGGGCCCTTAACACCATATATTTT,CASSEGGALNTIYF
TRBV25-1,-,few,TRBJ2-4,TGTGCCAGCAGTGAAGAAAACATTCAGTACTTC,CASSEENIQYF
TRBV10-3,TRBD1,few,TRBJ1-1,TGTGCCACTGCCCCTCAGGGGGGAGCTGAAGCTTTCTTT,CATAPQGGAEAFF
TRBV29-1,-,-,TRBJ1-3,TGCAGCGTTGACGGGACCTCTGGAAACACCATATATTTT,CSVDGTSGNTIYF
TRBV7-9,-,-,TRBJ1-5,TGTGCCAGCAGCTTAAATACAGGTGATAGCAATCAGCCCCAGCATTTT,CASSLNTGDSNQPQHF
TRBV6-1,-,-,TRBJ2-4,TGTGCCAGCAGTGAATCGGCAGACCTTTTAAACATTCAGTACTTC,CASSESADLLNIQYF
TRBV19,TRBD1,-,TRBJ1-5,TGTGCCTCGACAGGGATGGGCAATCAGCCCCAGCATTTT,CASTGMGNQPQHF
TRBV7-6,-,-,TRBJ1-5,TGTGCCAGCAGCCCCGAAGGGGGGCAGGGTCAGCCCCAGCATTTT,CASSPEGGQGQPQHF
TRBV11-3,-,-,TRBJ2-7,TGTGCCAGCAGCTTAGCCCCCCAATCCTACGAGCAGTACTTC,CASSLAPQSYEQYF
TRBV7-9,-,-,TRBJ2-3,TGTGCCAGCAGCTTAAAAGATACGCAGTATTTT,CASSLKDTQYF
TRBV6-1,TRBD1,few,TRBJ1-2,TGTGCCAGCACCCTAGGGACAGACTATGGCTACACCTTC,CASTLGTDYGYTF
TRBV19,-,-,TRBJ2-1,TGTGCCAGTACCAGGGGATCACCCTACAATGAGCAGTTCTTC,CASTRGSPYNEQFF
TRBV5-1,TRBD1,-,TRBJ2-6,TGCGCCAGCAGCTCCTATAGTCCCGGGACAGGGGTCGGGGCCAACGTCCTGACTTTC,CASSSYSPGTGVGANVLTF
TRBV7-9,-,-,TRBJ1-1,TGTGCCAGCAGCTTCCGAGAGTTGGCTACTGAAGCTTTCTTT,CASSFRELATEAFF
TRBV7-9,-,-,TRBJ1-6,TGTGCCAGCAGCTTAGTGGGTCCCCTCCACTTT,CASSLVGPLHF
TRBV7-2,-,-,TRBJ1-6,TGTGCCAGCAGCTCAGCGGGGCCAGCTAATTCACCCCTCCACTTT,CASSSAGPANSPLHF
TRBV30,-,-,TRBJ1-1,TGTGCCTGGAGTCCCATTGGCAGGGGCCGCCGGGAGCTGAACACTGAAGCTTTCTTT,CAWSPIGRGRRELNTEAFF
TRBV19,TRBD2,-,TRBJ2-6,TGTGCCAGTAGTAGCAAGGCAGCGGGGTCTGGGGCCAACGTCCTGACTTTC,CASSSKAAGSGANVLTF
TRBV6-5,TRBD1,-,TRBJ1-5,TGTGCCAGCAGTCCAGGGGGAAATCAGCCCCAGCATTTT,CASSPGGNQPQHF